This T cell receptor (beta chain) was sequenced during a study of blood T cell repertoires in COVID-19. Study context: The samples span acute and convalescent COVID-19 from the United States, Italy and Spain.

The CDR3 spans 16 residues. The germline gives CDR1 MGHDK, CDR2 SYGVNS. V was pared by 6 bases and J by 11 bases, with 19 bases of the junction left unmatched. This clone was counted once. Per the original data handling: The authors estimated nucleated cell counts from reference gene primer amplification. Clones were sequenced by immunoSEQ multiplex PCR, and TCRdb holds only the in-frame ones, with some missing. That table gives V, J and clone size, and the DNA gave D and trimming. The data contain roughly 68,000 clones, about 81% of them singletons. What was sequenced was peripheral blood. This receptor was identified in a human donor in a cohort sampled during active COVID-19. The rearrangement joins TRBV25-1 to TRBJ2-1; 7 bases are shared with TRBD2. The CDR3 DNA is TGTGCCAGCAGCGGCCTGGCCCTAGGGATAGCGGGCAAGCAGTTCTTC. Translation: CASSGLALGIAGKQFF.